Shown below are 7 T cell receptor beta chains from a single sample sequenced in a study of blood T cell repertoires in COVID-19. Clones were sequenced by immunoSEQ multiplex PCR, and TCRdb holds only the in-frame ones, with some missing. Of around 250,000 clones in the sample, roughly 85% were seen once. The sample consisted of peripheral blood. Every receptor here comes from a man aged 60-69 years who had recovered from COVID-19.

The chain couples TRBV6-6 to TRBJ2-7, with 8 bases fitting TRBD2. After removal of 5 bases from V and 2 bases from J, the junction contained 14 bases not matched to a gene. From germline, CDR1 is MNHNY and CDR2 SVGAGI (reference sequence). The length of the CDR3 is 17 residues. CDR3 loop: CASSRLFTGTRPYEQYF. CDR3 DNA sequence: TGTGCCAGCAGTCGATTATTCACAGGGACTAGACCCTACGAGCAGTACTTC.

This chain connects TRBV7-2 to TRBJ2-7, with a tentative D call TRBD2 (6 bases). CDR1 is SGHTA, CDR2 FQGNSA, per germline. The V gene lost 5 bases and the J gene lost 6 bases, with 14 bases spanning the gap. This CDR3 region has 13 residues. CDR3 sequence reads: CASSVRLVREQYF. Here the CDR3 DNA reads TGTGCCAGCAGCGTCAGACTAGTACGCGAGCAGTACTTC.

This chain joins TRBV21-1 and TRBJ1-1; the D call TRBD1 from the table was never checked on the DNA. TRBV21-1 is assigned pseudogene status. The CDR3 has 16 amino acids. The chain's CDR3 is CASSRYSGGRYTEAFF. CDR3 DNA sequence: TGTGCCAGCAGCCGTTACTCAGGGGGCCGATACACTGAAGCTTTCTTT.

The genes are TRBV6-1 and TRBJ1-6, with a weak D call TRBD1 (6 bases). Germline loops: CDR1 MNHNS, CDR2 SASEGT. The CDR3 contains 15 residues. The V end was cut by 1 base, the J end by 7 bases, with 11 bases between. The CDR3 here is CASSEGTALNSPLHF. CDR3 nucleotide sequence: TGTGCCAGCAGTGAAGGGACAGCTCTGAATTCACCCCTCCACTTT.

V usage is TRBV28 and J usage is TRBJ2-7; 9 positions match TRBD1. V was pared by 8 bases and J by 3 bases, with 8 bases of the junction left unmatched. CDR3 size: 14 residues. The germline V gene has CDR1 MDHEN and CDR2 SYDVKM. CDR3 nucleotide sequence: TGTGCCAGCCGGAGGACAGGGGAGGACTACGAGCAGTACTTC. Translating it yields CASRRTGEDYEQYF. Combining the CDR3 with reference TRBV28 and TRBJ2-7 gives the whole variable domain DVKVTQSSRYLVKRTGEKVFLECVQDMDHENMFWYRQDPGLGLRLIYFSYDVKMKEKGDIPEGYSVSREKKERFSLILESASTNQTSMYLCASRRTGEDYEQYFGPGTRLTVT.

The chain combines TRBV15 with TRBJ2-7; D is uncertain. Germline V gives CDR1 LNHNV, CDR2 YYDKDF (reference sequence). The germline V and J ends were trimmed by 0 bases and 7 bases, with 13 bases remaining between them. There are 14 residues in the CDR3. The CDR3 loop reads CATSRDLPGWEQYF. DNA for the CDR3: TGTGCCACCAGCAGAGATCTGCCAGGATGGGAGCAGTACTTC.

The V and J genes are TRBV2 and TRBJ2-3, with 10 bases matching TRBD2. Trimming removed 7 bases from V and 0 bases from J; junction bases left unmatched: 7. Germline-derived CDR1 and CDR2 are SNHLY and FYNNEI. The CDR3 length is 16 residues. CDR3 region: CASTQGLALSTDTQYF. CDR3 nucleotide sequence: TGTGCCAGCACCCAGGGACTAGCGCTAAGCACAGATACGCAGTATTTT.